The 8 T cell receptor beta chains below come from one sample, sequenced in a study of CD8+ T cells in alopecia areata (dated by TCRdb to the late 2010s). Cells from pooled mouse cutaneous lymph nodes were stained for CD4, CD8alpha, NKG2D, NKG2ACE and other markers and then sorted on a BD Influx. Library prep was done by the immunoSEQ multiplex PCR assay. For TCR sequencing, RNA was extracted from every sample and reverse transcribed into cDNA to serve as template. Drawn from immuneACCESS, this table holds only the in-frame rearrangements with V and J called that TCRdb kept. Clones are partly lost; checked studies trace under half to an unresolved V gene and leave the rest unexplained. This sample has under 350,000 clones, none of them a singleton. The top ten clones comprise roughly 1.2% of the sample. Sequencing was performed on CD4+ T cells sorted from a lymph node. The receptors were gathered from a C3H/HeJ mouse with alopecia areata. For this strain, the MHC haplotype is H2-k.

Turning to this clone: Mouse gene names apply. The read terminates 4 residues before the CDR3 end, so the remaining end is supplied by the germline J gene. V is TRBV1 and J is TRBJ1-2; D unclear. V lost 0 bases, J lost 3 bases, and 5 bases lay in between. This CDR3 is 13 amino acids long. CDR1 NSQYPW and CDR2 LRSPGD come from the germline V gene (reference sequence). The chain's CDR3 is CTCSAEEDSDYTF. Incomplete CDR3 DNA: TGCACCTGCAGTGCAGAAGAGGACTCC.

Details on this clone: Germline and genes here are mouse. The read finishes 4 residues shy of the CDR3 end, and the germline J gene is used to complete it. V usage is TRBV13-3 and J usage is TRBJ2-3; D is ambiguous. There are 12 residues in the CDR3. The germline V gene encodes CDR1 NNHDY and CDR2 SYVADS. The V gene lost 6 bases and the J gene lost 0 bases, with 5 bases spanning the gap. The part of the CDR3 DNA that was read is TGTGCCAGCACAGCTAGTGCAGAA. Its translation: CASTASAE. The full CDR3 protein is CASTASAETLYF.

Many counts were recorded for this clone. Gene and germline names: mouse. The CDR3 is cut off 4 residues early in the read; its end comes from the germline J gene. The V and J genes are TRBV5 and TRBJ2-5; 8 bases map to TRBD1. The germline gives CDR1 LGHNA, CDR2 YNLKQL (reference sequence). The CDR3 covers 16 residues. Trimming removed 2 bases from V and 2 bases from J; junction bases left unmatched: 6. The CDR3 region is CASSQQGAGSQDTQYF. CDR3 bases read: TGTGCCAGCAGCCAACAGGGGGCGGGAAGCCAAGAC.

A remark on this clone: Gene names are the mouse ones. The CDR3 protein is CASSDVRATGQLYF. CDR3 DNA (partial): TGTGCCAGCAGTGATGTCAGGGCCACCGGG. The chain is built from TRBV13-1 and TRBJ2-2; TRBD1 might be the D (5 bases). The read ends 4 residues before the CDR3 terminus; that terminus is restored from the germline J gene. The CDR3 has 14 residues. Between the trimmed V and J ends, which lost 0 bases and 4 bases, there was a span of 7 bases. Germline values: CDR1 NSHNY, CDR2 SYGAGN.

The table lists this clone with many counts. The gene names given are mouse names. The read halts 4 residues ahead of the CDR3 end, with the missing end drawn from the germline J gene. Within the sample, other DNA sequences also encode this same CDR3. This sequence joins TRBV13-1 and TRBJ2-3, with TRBD2 identical over 9 bases. The ends lost 0 bases at V and 0 bases at J; junction bases unmatched: 2. This CDR3 is built from 16 residues. In germline, CDR1 is NSHNY, CDR2 SYGAGN. The CDR3: CASSDAGGVSAETLYF. The sequenced CDR3 bases are TGTGCCAGCAGTGATGCTGGGGGGGTTAGTGCAGAA.

Of note for this clone: The genes and germline here are from mouse. The read halts 4 residues ahead of the CDR3 end, with the missing end drawn from the germline J gene. Other DNA sequences in the same sample also yield this CDR3. The gene calls are TRBV1 and TRBJ2-1; possibly TRBD1 or TRBD2 for D (6 bases each). The CDR3 runs 14 residues. Deletions cut 1 base from V and 5 bases from J, with 9 bases between. Germline-derived CDR1 and CDR2 are NSQYPW and LRSPGD (reference sequence). CDR3: CTCSAGGLDAEQFF. The DNA read from the CDR3 is TGCACCTGCAGTGCAGGGGGGCTGGATGCT.

This clone was picked up many times. The germline and genes are mouse ones. The read finishes 4 residues shy of the CDR3 end, and the germline J gene is used to complete it. Other DNA sequences in this sample translate to the same CDR3. The chain links TRBV3 to TRBJ2-5, with 7 bases that match TRBD2. The CDR3 totals 15 residues. V lost 2 bases and J lost 0; bases outside the gene matches: 2. Germline loops: CDR1 SNHLY, CDR2 FYNGKV (reference sequence). The CDR3 loop reads CASSLPGGNQDTQYF. The CDR3 bases that were read are TGTGCCAGCAGCTTACCTGGGGGTAACCAAGAC.

This clone was counted between two and nine times. Gene names denote mouse genes. The read terminates 4 residues before the CDR3 end, so the remaining end is supplied by the germline J gene. This rearrangement joins TRBV19 to TRBJ2-7; D is perhaps TRBD1 (6 bases). CDR1 FNHDT and CDR2 SITEND come from the germline V gene (reference sequence). The length of the CDR3 is 14 residues. V lost 4 bases, J lost 3 bases, and 14 bases lay in between. CDR3: CASSPPGQNYEQYF. The DNA read from the CDR3 is TGTGCCAGCAGTCCCCCGGGACAAAACTAT.